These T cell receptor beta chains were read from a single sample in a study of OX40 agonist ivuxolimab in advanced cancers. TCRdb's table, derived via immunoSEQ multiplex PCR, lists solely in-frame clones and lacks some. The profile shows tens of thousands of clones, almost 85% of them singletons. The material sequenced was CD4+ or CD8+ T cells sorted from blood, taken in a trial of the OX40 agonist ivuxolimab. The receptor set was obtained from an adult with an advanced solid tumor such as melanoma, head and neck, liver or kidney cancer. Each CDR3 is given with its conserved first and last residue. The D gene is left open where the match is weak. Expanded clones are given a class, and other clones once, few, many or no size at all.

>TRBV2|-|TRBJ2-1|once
TGTGCCAGCAGTGATCGGGCAGGGAGGAATGAGCAGTTCTTC
CASSDRAGRNEQFF
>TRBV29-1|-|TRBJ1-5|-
TGCAGCGTTGGGGCAGGGCTCTATCAGCCCCAGCATTTT
CSVGAGLYQPQHF
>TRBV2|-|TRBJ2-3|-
TGTGCCAGCAGTATTGGGACCGTAAACACAGATACGCAGTATTTT
CASSIGTVNTDTQYF
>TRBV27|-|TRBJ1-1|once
TGTGCCAGCAGTTCCAGAACCAACACTGAAGCTTTCTTT
CASSSRTNTEAFF
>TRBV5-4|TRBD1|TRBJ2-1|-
TGTGCCAGCAGCCGAGGGGGCCCAAGCTCCTACAATGAGCAGTTCTTC
CASSRGGPSSYNEQFF
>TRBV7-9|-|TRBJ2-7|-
TGTGCCAGCAGCTTGACGGGTCCCTACCCCTACGAGCAGTACTTC
CASSLTGPYPYEQYF
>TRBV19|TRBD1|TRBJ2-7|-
TGTGCCAGTAGTCCGGGACAGAAAACCTACGAGCAGTACTTC
CASSPGQKTYEQYF
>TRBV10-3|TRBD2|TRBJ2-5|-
TGTGCCATCAGTGAGTCGACTAGCGGGAATCAAGAGACCCAGTACTTC
CAISESTSGNQETQYF
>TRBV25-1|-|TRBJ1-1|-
TGTGCCAGCAGTCACAGGCGTGAAGCTTTCTTT
CASSHRREAFF
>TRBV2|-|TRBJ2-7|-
TGTGCCAGCAGTGAACAAGAGGGGGGCGCCTACGAGCAGTACTTC
CASSEQEGGAYEQYF
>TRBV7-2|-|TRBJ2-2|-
TGTGCCAGCAGCCCACGGACAGCCTCGCTAAACACCGGGGAGCTGTTTTTT
CASSPRTASLNTGELFF
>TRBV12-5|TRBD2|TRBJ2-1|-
TGTGCTAGTGGAAAGGGGACTAGCGGGAGCAATGAGCAGTTCTTC
CASGKGTSGSNEQFF
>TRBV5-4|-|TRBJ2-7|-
TGTGCCAGCAGCTTGGAAGGGGCCTACGAGCAGTACTTC
CASSLEGAYEQYF
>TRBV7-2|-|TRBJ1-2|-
TGTGCCAGCAGCCGGGACACTAACTATGGCTACACCTTC
CASSRDTNYGYTF
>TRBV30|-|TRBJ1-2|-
TGTGCCTGGAGTGTAGACCTCTGGGTGGATGGCTACACCTTC
CAWSVDLWVDGYTF
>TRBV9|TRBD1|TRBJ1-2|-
TGTGCCAGCAGCGTACTCGGGACAGGGAACTATGGCTACACCTTC
CASSVLGTGNYGYTF
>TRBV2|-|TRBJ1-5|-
TGTGCCAGCAGTGAAAGCTCTGGTACCCAGCCCCAGCATTTT
CASSESSGTQPQHF
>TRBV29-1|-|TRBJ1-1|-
TGCAGCGAGTCACAGGGATCGAACACTGAAGCTTTCTTT
CSESQGSNTEAFF
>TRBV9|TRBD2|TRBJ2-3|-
TGTGCCAGCAGCGTATCCGGGACTAGTACAGATACGCAGTATTTT
CASSVSGTSTDTQYF
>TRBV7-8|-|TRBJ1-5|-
TGTGCCAGCAGCCTAGAGGCGGGGGCGATGGGCAATCAGCCCCAGCATTTT
CASSLEAGAMGNQPQHF
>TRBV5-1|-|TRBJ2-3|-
TGCGCCAGCAGCTTGGCCGGATTAGCGGGCACAGATACGCAGTATTTT
CASSLAGLAGTDTQYF
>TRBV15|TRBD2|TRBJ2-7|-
TGTGCCACCAGCAGAGTCGGTGCGGGGGGATCCTACGAGCAGTACTTC
CATSRVGAGGSYEQYF
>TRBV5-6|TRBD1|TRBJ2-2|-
TGTGCCAGCAGCTTGGGTGGACAGGTGTCCACCGGGGAGCTGTTTTTT
CASSLGGQVSTGELFF
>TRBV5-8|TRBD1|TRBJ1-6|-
TGTGCCAGCAGCTTGATGACAGGGAGATTAGAGTCACCCCTCCACTTT
CASSLMTGRLESPLHF
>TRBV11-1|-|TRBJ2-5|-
TGTGCCAGCAGCCCGGACCGTTGGGGGGCCCAGTACTTC
CASSPDRWGAQYF
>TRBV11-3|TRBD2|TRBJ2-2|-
TGTGCCAGCAGCGAGAGACTAGCGGGAGCCGGGGAGCTGTTTTTT
CASSERLAGAGELFF
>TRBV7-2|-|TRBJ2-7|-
TGTGCCAGCAGCTTCGAGGGGGGGAACTCCTACGAGCAGTACTTC
CASSFEGGNSYEQYF
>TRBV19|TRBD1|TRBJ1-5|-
TGTGCCAGTAGGCAGACAGGGCGGAATCAGCCCCAGCATTTT
CASRQTGRNQPQHF
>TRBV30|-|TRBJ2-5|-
TGTGCCTGGAGTGTAGATGGAGAGACCCAGTACTTC
CAWSVDGETQYF
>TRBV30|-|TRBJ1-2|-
TGTGCCTGCCGAAAGGATGTGGGTGGCTACACCTTC
CACRKDVGGYTF
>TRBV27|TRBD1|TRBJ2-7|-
TGTGCCAGCAGTATTCGGGACAGGCTCTCCTACGAGCAGTACTTC
CASSIRDRLSYEQYF
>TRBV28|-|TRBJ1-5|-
TGTGCCAGCAGTTTATATCCCGGAACGGGTCAGCCCCAGCATTTT
CASSLYPGTGQPQHF
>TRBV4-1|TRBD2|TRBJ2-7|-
TGCGCCAGCAGCCAGCTACTAGCGGGAGGGCCGGGGGAGCAGTACTTC
CASSQLLAGGPGEQYF
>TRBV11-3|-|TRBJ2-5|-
TGTGCCAGCAGCTTAGGACCGCGCCTGGAGACCCAGTACTTC
CASSLGPRLETQYF
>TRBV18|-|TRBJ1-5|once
TGTGCCAGCTCACCGGACTCTTATAGCAATCAGCCCCAGCATTTT
CASSPDSYSNQPQHF
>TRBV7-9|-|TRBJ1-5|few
TGTGCCAGCAGCTTAGGTGACAGTTTTCCCCAGCATTTT
CASSLGDSFPQHF
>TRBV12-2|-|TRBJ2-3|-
TGTGCAAGTCGCCACACAGGGGGGATGACAGATACGCAGTATTTT
CASRHTGGMTDTQYF
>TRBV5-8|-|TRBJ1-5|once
TGTGCCAGCAGCTTGTTGTCTAAAAATCAGCCCCAGCATTTT
CASSLLSKNQPQHF
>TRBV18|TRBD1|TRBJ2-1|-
TGTGCCAGCTCACCCACCGGGACAGGGGTCCACAATGAGCAGTTCTTC
CASSPTGTGVHNEQFF
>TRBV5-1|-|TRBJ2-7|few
TGCGCCAGCAGTGAAGGCTACGAGCAGTACTTC
CASSEGYEQYF
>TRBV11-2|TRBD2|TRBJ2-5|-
TGTGCCAGCACCACCGATTATGGTCCGGGAGGGCCGGTAGAGACCCAGTACTTC
CASTTDYGPGGPVETQYF
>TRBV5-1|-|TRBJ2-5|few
TGCGCCAGCAGTGGTCAGCGAGGGCCCCAGGAGACCCAGTACTTC
CASSGQRGPQETQYF
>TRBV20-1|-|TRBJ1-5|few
TGCAGTGCTTTAGACGGGGCCCAGCATTTT
CSALDGAQHF
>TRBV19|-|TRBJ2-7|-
TGTGCCAGTAGTATAGGTCGCGGGGCATACGAGCAGTACTTC
CASSIGRGAYEQYF
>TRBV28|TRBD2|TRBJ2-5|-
TGTGCCAGCCGACCCAGCGGGAGGGGGGAGACCCAGTACTTC
CASRPSGRGETQYF